This T cell receptor beta chain was profiled in a study of PD-L1 blockade in urothelial cancer. Study as a whole: The number of prior chemotherapy regimens per patient was 0 to 3. Blood analysis occurred 3 weeks (second dose) and 6 weeks after treatment start. General observations from the study: When pretreatment blood TCR clonality was below the median, it predicted better survival.

Libraries were prepared by immunoSEQ multiplex PCR; TCRdb keeps only in-frame clonotypes and omits some of them. The table records 85,000 to 100,000 clones, roughly nine tenths of them present only once. With regard to this clone: Its antigen is not identified.

This CDR3 has 13 residues. V shed 5 bases and J shed 5 bases, with 10 bases lying between them. Per germline, CDR1 MDHEN and CDR2 SYDVKM. This chain uses TRBV28 with TRBJ1-5; D perhaps matches TRBD1 (6 bases). This TCR was sampled from a man aged 55 to 70 with urothelial cancer. Sequencing used PBMCs, obtained around atezolizumab (anti-PD-L1) treatment. The CDR3 DNA reads as TGTGCCAGCAGTACGACAGGTTATCAGCCCCAGCATTTT. Translated, it gives CASSTTGYQPQHF.